What follows are 14 T cell receptor beta chains derived from one specimen sequenced in a study of blood T cell repertoires in COVID-19. Sequencing used immunoSEQ multiplex PCR; TCRdb keeps in-frame clones, though not all of them. The repertoire holds some 210,000 clones, 92% seen once, with about 0.8% in the top ten. The specimen was peripheral blood. These receptors all stem from a man aged 60 to 75 with COVID-19, enrolled during active disease.

The chain uses TRBV24-1 and TRBJ2-1; 8 bases align to TRBD2. The V and J ends lost 2 bases and 6 bases, in that order; junction bases with no gene match: 11. The germline CDR1 and CDR2 sequences are KGHDR and SFDVKD. This CDR3 has 17 amino acids. CDR3: CATSDSLTSEDANEQFF. DNA for the CDR3: TGTGCCACCAGTGATTCCCTGACTAGCGAGGATGCCAATGAGCAGTTCTTC.

This chain links TRBV27 with TRBJ1-2, with 10 bases aligning to TRBD1. CDR1 and CDR2 from the germline V gene are MNHEY and SMNVEV (reference sequence). The CDR3 totals 13 residues. V lost 8 bases, J lost 11 bases, and 11 bases stayed unmatched. The CDR3 is CASSDRGFSWYTF. For the CDR3, the DNA is TGTGCCAGCTCGGACAGGGGGTTCTCTTGGTACACCTTC.

This clone appeared a single time. The chain has TRBV19 and TRBJ1-6; 8 nucleotides align to TRBD1. The V and J ends lost 6 bases and 3 bases, in that order; junction bases with no gene match: 1. Looked up from germline, CDR1 is LNHDA and CDR2 is SQIVND (reference sequence). The CDR3 loop spans 14 amino acids. CDR3 in amino acids: CASSDRGYNSPLHF. DNA for the CDR3: TGTGCCAGTAGCGACAGGGGCTATAATTCACCCCTCCACTTT.

The rearrangement joins TRBV30 to TRBJ2-7, with a possible D match to TRBD2 (5 bases). Germline V gene sequence: CDR1 GTSNPN, CDR2 SVGIG (reference sequence). V was shortened by 8 bases and J by 5 bases, with 16 bases between the two germline ends. The CDR3 consists of 12 residues. CDR3 sequence reads: CALILRVNEQYF. The CDR3, as DNA: TGTGCCCTGATCTTGCGGGTCAACGAGCAGTACTTC. The full variable domain, in which reference TRBV30 and TRBJ2-7 provide the parts outside the CDR3, is SQTIHQWPATLVQPVGSPLSLECTVEGTSNPNLYWYRQAAGRGLQLLFYSVGIGQISSEVPQNLSASRPQDRQFILSSKKLLLSDSGFYLCALILRVNEQYFGPGTRLTVT.

This clone showed up just once. The gene calls are TRBV18 and TRBJ1-5; 7 nucleotides align to TRBD1. Germline CDR1 KGHSH, CDR2 LQKENI. This CDR3 has 15 residues. Trimming at V came to 4 bases and at J to 3 bases, leaving 6 bases not matched to a gene. The CDR3 DNA is TGTGCCAGCTCACTAGACAGGGTCCCCAATCAGCCCCAGCATTTT. Protein: CASSLDRVPNQPQHF.

The CDR3 region has the DNA TGTGCCACCAGTGATTTGGTAGGGAGCGAGCAGTACTTC. Translation: CATSDLVGSEQYF. The chain combines TRBV24-1 with TRBJ2-7, with a weak D call TRBD2 (5 bases). Germline CDR1 is KGHDR and CDR2 is SFDVKD. CDR3 size: 13 residues. Trimming took off 0 bases at V and 6 bases at J, with 8 bases between the two ends.

The chain carries TRBV7-9 and TRBJ2-1; D is unresolved. The CDR3 extends over 12 amino acids. V lost 5 bases and J 7 bases, leaving 9 bases between the germline ends. Germline values: CDR1 SEHNR, CDR2 FQNEAQ (reference sequence). CDR3 in amino acids: CASSTIWNEQFF. The CDR3 DNA follows: TGTGCCAGCAGCACTATTTGGAATGAGCAGTTCTTC.

This rearrangement joins TRBV7-9 to TRBJ1-1, with D perhaps TRBD1 (6 bases). V dropped 4 bases and J dropped 10 bases, with 25 bases sitting between them. In germline, CDR1 is SEHNR, CDR2 FQNEAQ (reference sequence). CDR3 length: 16 amino acids. The CDR3 sequence is CASSSTPRGASRGAFF. CDR3 coding DNA: TGTGCCAGCAGCTCAACACCCAGGGGCGCCTCCCGCGGAGCTTTCTTT.

This sequence joins TRBV3-1 (or the pseudogene TRBV3-2) and TRBJ2-7, with 13 bases fitting TRBD2. The length of the CDR3 is 18 residues. J was trimmed by 2 bases and V by 3 bases; bases with no gene match: 10. CDR1 is LGHDT and CDR2 is YNNKEL in the germline V gene (reference sequence). CDR3: CASSHSGTSGITPYEQYF. The CDR3 DNA reads TGTGCCAGCAGCCATTCCGGGACTAGCGGGATTACGCCCTACGAGCAGTACTTC.

The rearrangement joins TRBV12-3 or TRBV12-4 to TRBJ2-3; D might be TRBD1 (6 bases). This CDR3 region has 11 residues. Trimming removed 9 bases at V and 9 bases at J, with 13 bases between. As DNA, the CDR3 is TGTGCCAGTCAGGGGCCAGGGACGCAGTATTTT. Protein: CASQGPGTQYF.

V is TRBV19 and J is TRBJ1-2; TRBD1 matches at 10 bases. The V segment lost 7 bases and the J segment 3 bases; nucleotides outside the gene matches: 5. The germline CDR1 and CDR2 sequences are LNHDA and SQIVND (reference sequence). The CDR3 is 14 residues long. The DNA for the CDR3 is TGTGCCAGTATGCAGACAGGGGGCGACTATGGCTACACCTTC. Protein product: CASMQTGGDYGYTF.

The rearrangement links TRBV19 to TRBJ2-7; 12 bases are shared with TRBD1. The J segment lost 6 bases and the V segment lost 5 bases, leaving 5 bases of the junction unmatched. Germline V gives CDR1 LNHDA, CDR2 SQIVND (reference sequence). The CDR3 runs to 14 residues. The CDR3 nucleotides read TGTGCCAGTAGTTTGGGACAGGGGGCATCCGAGCAGTACTTC. Translated, it gives CASSLGQGASEQYF.

This clone was picked up one time. The chain combines TRBV9 with TRBJ2-4; TRBD1 matches at 8 bases. V trimming: 4 bases; J trimming: 8 bases; junction bases outside the gene matches: 23. Germline values: CDR1 SGDLS, CDR2 YYNGEE. The CDR3 spans 19 residues. This chain's CDR3 is CASSSPAIPGTGSVDIQYF. Written as DNA, the CDR3 is TGTGCCAGCAGCTCTCCCGCGATACCCGGGACAGGATCGGTGGACATTCAGTACTTC.

The genes are TRBV10-2 and TRBJ2-3, with 9 bases aligning to TRBD2. After removal of 0 bases from V and 4 bases from J, the junction contained 8 bases not matched to a gene. From germline, CDR1 is WSHSY and CDR2 SAAADI. This CDR3 has 17 residues. CDR3: CASSESFAGGPADTQYF. The CDR3 DNA reads TGCGCCAGCAGTGAGTCTTTCGCGGGGGGGCCGGCAGATACGCAGTATTTT.